This TCR beta chain was observed in a study of OX40 agonist ivuxolimab in advanced cancers. Looked up from germline, CDR1 is KGHSH and CDR2 is LQKENI. This CDR3 is 13 amino acids long. V was pared by 5 bases and J by 3 bases, with 9 bases between. This table comes from immunoSEQ multiplex PCR, and its TCRdb copy is limited to in-frame clones, with some not included. The sample contains some 85,000 clones, over 75% of which appear only once. The sequenced sample was CD4+ or CD8+ T cells sorted from blood, obtained in a trial of the OX40 agonist ivuxolimab. The chain employs TRBV18 and TRBJ2-3; no reliable D call. The origin of this receptor is an adult with an advanced solid tumor such as melanoma, head and neck, liver or kidney cancer. The CDR3 sequence: CASSALETDTQYF. As DNA, the CDR3 is TGTGCCAGCTCAGCGCTAGAAACAGATACGCAGTATTTT.